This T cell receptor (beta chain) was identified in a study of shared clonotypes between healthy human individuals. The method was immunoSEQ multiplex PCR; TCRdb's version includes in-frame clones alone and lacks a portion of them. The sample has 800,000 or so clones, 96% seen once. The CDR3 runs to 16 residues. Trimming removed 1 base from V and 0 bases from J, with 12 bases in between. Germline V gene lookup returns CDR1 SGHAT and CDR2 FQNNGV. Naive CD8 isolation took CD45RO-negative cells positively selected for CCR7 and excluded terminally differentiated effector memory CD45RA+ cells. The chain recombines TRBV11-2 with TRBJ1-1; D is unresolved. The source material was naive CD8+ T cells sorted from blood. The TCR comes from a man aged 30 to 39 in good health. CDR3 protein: CASSLAAGLVNTEAFF. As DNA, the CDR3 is TGTGCCAGCAGCTTAGCCGCCGGGTTGGTGAACACTGAAGCTTTCTTT.